A selection of T cell receptor beta chains follows, all from one sample in a study of T-cell reconstitution after alpha-beta-depleted transplantation in children. TCRdb called the PCR reads again in MiXCR, with one record for every CDR3 protein. Altogether 3,000 to 4,000 distinct CDR3 sequences are present, 22% being singletons, with the ten largest covering roughly a quarter. The material sequenced was PBMCs, mostly from graft donor cells, taken 60 days after TCRalphabeta/CD19-depleted stem cell transplant. These receptors were obtained from a male patient between 2 and 15 years old who had a stem cell transplant for acute lymphoblastic leukemia, so the T cells may come from the graft donor. Both conserved end residues are part of each CDR3. The order of the fields is J gene, D gene, clone size, V gene, CDR3 DNA, CDR3 protein. The D gene is left open where the match is weak. Clone sizes are given selectively: once, few, many, or a class where the clone is expanded.

J: TRBJ2-1; D: NA; size: NA; V: TRBV10-3; DNA: TGTGCCATCAATTCAGGGTTGGATGAGCAGTTCTTC; CDR3: CAINSGLDEQFF
J: TRBJ1-1; D: NA; size: large; V: TRBV20-1; DNA: TGCAGTGCTAGAATGGGCCGTTTTAACACTGAAGCTTTCTTT; CDR3: CSARMGRFNTEAFF
J: TRBJ2-3; D: TRBD2; size: NA; V: TRBV4-2; DNA: TGTGCCAGCAGCCCTGGGAGGACTAGCGATGTTACTAGCACAGATACGCAGTATTTT; CDR3: CASSPGRTSDVTSTDTQYF
J: TRBJ1-1; D: NA; size: NA; V: TRBV27; DNA: TGTGCCGCCTTTTATCAGACGGGACACTCTGAAGCTTTCTTT; CDR3: CAAFYQTGHSEAFF
J: TRBJ2-1; D: TRBD2; size: large; V: TRBV5-1; DNA: TGCGCCAGCAGCCCACGCCGCTCAGGACTAGCGGGAGAATTTGAGCAGTTCTTC; CDR3: CASSPRRSGLAGEFEQFF
J: TRBJ2-1; D: TRBD2; size: many; V: TRBV7-9; DNA: TGTGCCAGCAGCTTAGTGATAGCGGGAGGGTACAATGAGCAGTTCTTC; CDR3: CASSLVIAGGYNEQFF
J: TRBJ2-7; D: NA; size: NA; V: TRBV21-1; DNA: TGTGCCAGCAGGCGTGCGGGACAGGGGGCCTCCTCCGAGCAGTGCTTC; CDR3: CASRRAGQGASSEQCF
J: TRBJ1-1; D: NA; size: many; V: TRBV29-1; DNA: TGCAGCGTTGACGACGGGATGAACACTGAAGCTTTCTTT; CDR3: CSVDDGMNTEAFF
J: TRBJ2-5; D: TRBD1; size: many; V: TRBV4-1; DNA: TGCGCCAGCAGCCAAGACGGGACAGTAGCTGAGACCCAGTACTTC; CDR3: CASSQDGTVAETQYF
J: TRBJ2-3; D: NA; size: many; V: TRBV5-1; DNA: TGCGCCAGCAGCTTGGACTGGGGGAGCACAGATACGCAGTATTTT; CDR3: CASSLDWGSTDTQYF
J: TRBJ1-2; D: NA; size: large; V: TRBV4-1; DNA: TGCGCCAGCAGCCAAGATCTGCCAGGGGATGGCTACACCTTC; CDR3: CASSQDLPGDGYTF
J: TRBJ2-2; D: NA; size: large; V: TRBV12-3/TRBV12-4; DNA: TGTGCCAGCAGTTTTTCCGGGGAGCTGTTTTTT; CDR3: CASSFSGELFF
J: TRBJ2-3; D: NA; size: NA; V: TRBV7-6; DNA: TGTGCCAGCAGCTTAGGGCAGGGTAGGACAGATACGCAGTATTTT; CDR3: CASSLGQGRTDTQYF
J: TRBJ2-3; D: TRBD1; size: many; V: TRBV5-4; DNA: TGTGCCAGCAGCTCCCCCGGGACAGGCACAGATACGCAGTATTTT; CDR3: CASSSPGTGTDTQYF
J: TRBJ1-2; D: NA; size: many; V: TRBV5-1; DNA: TGCGCCAGCAGCTTGGCGGGCCTTCTAAACTATGGCTACACCTTC; CDR3: CASSLAGLLNYGYTF